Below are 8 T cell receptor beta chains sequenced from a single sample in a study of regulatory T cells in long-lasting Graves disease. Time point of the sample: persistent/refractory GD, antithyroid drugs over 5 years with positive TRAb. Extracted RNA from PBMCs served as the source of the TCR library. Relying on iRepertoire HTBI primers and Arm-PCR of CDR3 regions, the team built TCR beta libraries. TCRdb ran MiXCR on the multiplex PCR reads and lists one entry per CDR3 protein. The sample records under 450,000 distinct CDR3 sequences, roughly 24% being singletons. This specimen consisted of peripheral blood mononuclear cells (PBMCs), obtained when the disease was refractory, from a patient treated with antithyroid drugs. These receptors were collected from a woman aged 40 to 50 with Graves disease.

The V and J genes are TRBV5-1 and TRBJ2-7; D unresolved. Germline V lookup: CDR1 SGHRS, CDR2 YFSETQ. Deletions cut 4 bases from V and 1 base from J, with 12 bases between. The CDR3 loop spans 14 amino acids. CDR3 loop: CASSADLGSYEQYF. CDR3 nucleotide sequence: TGCGCCAGCAGCGCAGACTTGGGATCCTACGAGCAGTACTTC.

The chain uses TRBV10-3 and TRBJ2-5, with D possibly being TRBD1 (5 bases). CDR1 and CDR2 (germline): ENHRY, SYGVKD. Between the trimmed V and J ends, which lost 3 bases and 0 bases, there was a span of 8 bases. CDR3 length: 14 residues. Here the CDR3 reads CAISDSRDQETQYF. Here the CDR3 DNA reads TGTGCCATCAGTGATTCCAGGGACCAAGAGACCCAGTACTTC.

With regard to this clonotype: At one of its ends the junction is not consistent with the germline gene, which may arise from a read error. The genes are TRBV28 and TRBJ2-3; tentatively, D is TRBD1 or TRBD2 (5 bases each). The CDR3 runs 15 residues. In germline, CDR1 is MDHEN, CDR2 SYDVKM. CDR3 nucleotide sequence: TGTGCCAGCAGTATAGGGACCCAAAGCACCGATACGCAGTATTTT. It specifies CASSIGTQSTDTQYF.

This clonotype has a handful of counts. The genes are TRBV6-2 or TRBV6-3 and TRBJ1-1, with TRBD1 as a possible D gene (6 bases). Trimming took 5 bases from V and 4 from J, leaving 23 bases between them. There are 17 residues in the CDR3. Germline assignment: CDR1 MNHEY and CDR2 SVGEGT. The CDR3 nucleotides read TGTGCCAGCAGTGAAGACGGGTTCCCGGGGGCCTCCACTGAAGCTTTCTTT. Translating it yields CASSEDGFPGASTEAFF.

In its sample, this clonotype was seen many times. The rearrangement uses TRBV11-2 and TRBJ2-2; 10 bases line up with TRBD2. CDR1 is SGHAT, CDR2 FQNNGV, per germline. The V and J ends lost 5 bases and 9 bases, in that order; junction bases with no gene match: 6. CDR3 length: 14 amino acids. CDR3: CASSDSGRLRELFF. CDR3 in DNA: TGTGCCAGCAGCGATAGCGGGAGGCTCAGGGAGCTGTTTTTT. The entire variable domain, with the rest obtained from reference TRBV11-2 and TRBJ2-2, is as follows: EAGVAQSPRYKIIEKRQSVAFWCNPISGHATLYWYQQILGQGPKLLIQFQNNGVVDDSQLPKDRFSAERLKGVDSTLKIQPAKLEDSAVYLCASSDSGRLRELFFGEGSRLTVL.

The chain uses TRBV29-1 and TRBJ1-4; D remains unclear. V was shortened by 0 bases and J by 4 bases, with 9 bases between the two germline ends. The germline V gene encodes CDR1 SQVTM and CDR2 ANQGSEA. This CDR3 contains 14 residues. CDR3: CSVEDARNNEKLFF. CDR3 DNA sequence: TGCAGCGTTGAAGATGCCAGGAATAATGAAAAACTGTTTTTT.

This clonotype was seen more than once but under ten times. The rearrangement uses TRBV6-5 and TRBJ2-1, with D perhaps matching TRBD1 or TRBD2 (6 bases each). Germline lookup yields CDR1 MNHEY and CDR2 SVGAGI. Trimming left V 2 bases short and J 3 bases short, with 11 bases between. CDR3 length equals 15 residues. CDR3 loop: CASSYGRGGYNEQFF. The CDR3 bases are TGTGCCAGCAGTTACGGCAGGGGAGGCTACAATGAGCAGTTCTTC.

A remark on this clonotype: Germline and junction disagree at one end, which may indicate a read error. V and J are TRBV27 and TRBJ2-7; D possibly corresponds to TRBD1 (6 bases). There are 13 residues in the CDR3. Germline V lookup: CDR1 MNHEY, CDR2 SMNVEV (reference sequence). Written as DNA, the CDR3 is TGTGCCACAGGGGCAGATCAAGGGTACGAGCAATACTTC. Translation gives CATGADQGYEQYF.